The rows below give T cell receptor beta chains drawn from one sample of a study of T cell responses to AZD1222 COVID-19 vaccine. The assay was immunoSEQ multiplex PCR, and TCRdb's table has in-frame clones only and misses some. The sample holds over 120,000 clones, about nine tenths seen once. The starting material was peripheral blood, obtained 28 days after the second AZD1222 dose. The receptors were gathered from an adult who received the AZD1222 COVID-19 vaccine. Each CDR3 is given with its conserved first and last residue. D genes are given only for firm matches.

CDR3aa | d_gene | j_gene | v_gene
CASSLGSSVGTDTQYF | . | TRBJ2-3 | TRBV7-3
CASSWDFTDTQYF | . | TRBJ2-3 | TRBV5-1
CASSLSGHRLANYGYTF | . | TRBJ1-2 | TRBV5-4
CASLPSGRFDEQYF | . | TRBJ2-7 | TRBV28
CASRGGTEAFF | . | TRBJ1-1 | TRBV28
CASSYVGHYGYTF | . | TRBJ1-2 | TRBV2
CASSAKGEGAPGSGANVLTF | . | TRBJ2-6 | TRBV9
CASIQDRGFEKLFF | TRBD1 | TRBJ1-4 | TRBV28
CASSLGQGGNEKLFF | TRBD1 | TRBJ1-4 | TRBV7-2
CASSRTSGSNSGNEQFF | TRBD2 | TRBJ2-1 | TRBV5-1
CASSAPPTYEQYF | . | TRBJ2-7 | TRBV2
CASSQYDRGYEQYF | TRBD1 | TRBJ2-7 | TRBV4-3
CASSLAPATAGTEAFF | . | TRBJ1-1 | TRBV7-2
CASFTGNTEAFF | . | TRBJ1-1 | TRBV28
CASSLASGNTEAFF | . | TRBJ1-1 | TRBV5-1
CASSTTRNTEAFF | . | TRBJ1-1 | TRBV7-2
CASSLVLTSMNTEAFF | . | TRBJ1-1 | TRBV5-8
CASSLGGTDTQYF | . | TRBJ2-3 | TRBV7-2
CATSRIGSYEQYF | . | TRBJ2-7 | TRBV15
CAISATLNTEAFF | . | TRBJ1-1 | TRBV10-3
CASSKTGGTEAFF | TRBD1 | TRBJ1-1 | TRBV5-1
CASSHLGDRGYGYTF | TRBD1 | TRBJ1-2 | TRBV4-3
CASSVQTDYEQYF | . | TRBJ2-7 | TRBV9
CASSLERGGGSEQYF | TRBD2 | TRBJ2-7 | TRBV7-8
CASRLLASTDTQYF | . | TRBJ2-3 | TRBV12-2
CASRFGLAGGEDEQYF | TRBD2 | TRBJ2-7 | TRBV7-8
CASSSHEGSGSNEQFF | TRBD2 | TRBJ2-1 | TRBV11-3
CAWSVLGNGYTF | . | TRBJ1-2 | TRBV30
CSALGTEAFF | . | TRBJ1-1 | TRBV20-1
CASSRQGGPIEKLFF | TRBD1 | TRBJ1-4 | TRBV27
CASSLDKGVGYTF | . | TRBJ1-2 | TRBV7-2
CASSLLYRGSGNTIYF | TRBD1 | TRBJ1-3 | TRBV6-5
CASSLVGGDGTEAFF | . | TRBJ1-1 | TRBV7-2
CASSFGAEAFF | . | TRBJ1-1 | TRBV27
CASSTPGRPYSYTF | . | TRBJ1-2 | TRBV19
CASSFRTQGSYNEQFF | . | TRBJ2-1 | TRBV28
CASSRQGNTGELFF | TRBD1 | TRBJ2-2 | TRBV5-1
CASRTRTSRTGEVGYTF | TRBD1 | TRBJ1-2 | TRBV19
CASSLRTSGNNEQFF | TRBD2 | TRBJ2-1 | TRBV27
CASSLAGWREVGNEQFF | TRBD2 | TRBJ2-1 | TRBV7-7
CASSIAQRGTYNEQFF | TRBD2 | TRBJ2-1 | TRBV5-1
CASSRQGITYEQYF | TRBD1 | TRBJ2-7 | TRBV7-2
CASSLNIKRDSPYNEQFF | TRBD2 | TRBJ2-1 | TRBV28
CASSRRDGEKLFF | . | TRBJ1-4 | TRBV19
CASSLRNPGTENTEAFF | . | TRBJ1-1 | TRBV21-1
CASSADVGSEQYF | . | TRBJ2-7 | TRBV9
CASSFGGAGELFF | . | TRBJ2-2 | TRBV5-6
CATSTNQPQHF | . | TRBJ1-5 | TRBV24-1
CASSQSSASSYNEQFF | . | TRBJ2-1 | TRBV7-2
CASSLDGEATEAFF | . | TRBJ1-1 | TRBV5-1
CASSRTWDSYGYTF | TRBD1 | TRBJ1-2 | TRBV5-1
CASSPRWAGSTNTGELFF | . | TRBJ2-2 | TRBV7-6
CASSLGTRNEQFF | . | TRBJ2-1 | TRBV7-6
CASSLAPGTREAFF | . | TRBJ1-1 | TRBV5-1
CSASSAGTGDEKLFF | TRBD1 | TRBJ1-4 | TRBV20-1
CASSFHQGWNQPQHF | . | TRBJ1-5 | TRBV28
CASSPRGLASHEQYF | TRBD2 | TRBJ2-7 | TRBV28
CASSLQGTGSGNTIYF | TRBD1 | TRBJ1-3 | TRBV7-2
CASSPSISGGYTF | . | TRBJ1-2 | TRBV18
CASSGPGQLGYGYTF | TRBD1 | TRBJ1-2 | TRBV7-9